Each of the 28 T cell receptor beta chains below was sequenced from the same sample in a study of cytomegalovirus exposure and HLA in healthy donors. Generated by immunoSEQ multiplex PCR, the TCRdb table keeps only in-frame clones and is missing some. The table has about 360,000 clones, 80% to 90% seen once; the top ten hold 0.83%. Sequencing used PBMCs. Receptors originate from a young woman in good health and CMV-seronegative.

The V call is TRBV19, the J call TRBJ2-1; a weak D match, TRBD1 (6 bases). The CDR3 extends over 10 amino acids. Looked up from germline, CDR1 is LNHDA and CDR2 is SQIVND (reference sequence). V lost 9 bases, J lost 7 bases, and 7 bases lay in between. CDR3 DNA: TGTGCCAGCGGGACAAATGAGCAGTTCTTC. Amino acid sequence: CASGTNEQFF.

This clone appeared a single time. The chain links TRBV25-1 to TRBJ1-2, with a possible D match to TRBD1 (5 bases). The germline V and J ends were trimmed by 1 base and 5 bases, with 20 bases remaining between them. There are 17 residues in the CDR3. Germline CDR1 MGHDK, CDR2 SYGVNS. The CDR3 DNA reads TGTGCCAGCAGTGAATTTACTCCCCAGGGAGGCCCTTATGGCTACACCTTC. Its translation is CASSEFTPQGGPYGYTF.

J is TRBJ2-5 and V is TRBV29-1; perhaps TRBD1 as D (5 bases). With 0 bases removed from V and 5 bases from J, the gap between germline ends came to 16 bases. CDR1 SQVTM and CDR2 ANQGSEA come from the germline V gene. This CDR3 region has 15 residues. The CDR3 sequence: CSVEDHAGYGETQYF. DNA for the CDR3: TGCAGCGTTGAAGATCATGCAGGGTATGGCGAGACCCAGTACTTC.

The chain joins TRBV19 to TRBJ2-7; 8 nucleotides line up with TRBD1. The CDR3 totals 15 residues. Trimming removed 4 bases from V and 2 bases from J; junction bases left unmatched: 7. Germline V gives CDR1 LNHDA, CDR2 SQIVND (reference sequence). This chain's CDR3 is CASSTSTGEAYEQYF. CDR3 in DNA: TGTGCCAGTAGTACCTCGACAGGGGAGGCCTACGAGCAGTACTTC.

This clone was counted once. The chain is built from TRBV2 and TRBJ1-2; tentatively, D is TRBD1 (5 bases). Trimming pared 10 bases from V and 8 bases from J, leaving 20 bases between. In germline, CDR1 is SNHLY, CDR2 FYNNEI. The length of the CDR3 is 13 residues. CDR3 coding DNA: TGTGCCACCGGGGGGGATCCTGTATTGGGCTACACCTTC. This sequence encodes CATGGDPVLGYTF.

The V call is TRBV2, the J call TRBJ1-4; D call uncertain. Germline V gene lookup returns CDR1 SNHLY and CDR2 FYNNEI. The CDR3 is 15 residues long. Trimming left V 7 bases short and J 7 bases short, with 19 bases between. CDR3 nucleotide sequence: TGTGCCAGCAAAAAAACCCCCGTTCCCGGTGAAAAACTGTTTTTT. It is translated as CASKKTPVPGEKLFF.

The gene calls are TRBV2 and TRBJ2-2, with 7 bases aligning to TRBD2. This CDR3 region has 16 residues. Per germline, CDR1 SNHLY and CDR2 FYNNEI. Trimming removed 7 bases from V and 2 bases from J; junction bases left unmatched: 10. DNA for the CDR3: TGTGCCAGCATTCCAGCGGGGAGACCAAACACCGGGGAGCTGTTTTTT. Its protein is CASIPAGRPNTGELFF.

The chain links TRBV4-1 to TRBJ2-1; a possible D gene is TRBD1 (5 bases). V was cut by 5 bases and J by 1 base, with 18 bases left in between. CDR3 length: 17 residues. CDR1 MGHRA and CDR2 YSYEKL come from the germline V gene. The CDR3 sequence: CASSEWPTEFSYNEQFF. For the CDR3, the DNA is TGCGCCAGCAGCGAATGGCCGACAGAGTTTTCCTACAATGAGCAGTTCTTC.

The CDR3 nucleotides read TGTGCCAGTACCGCGGACAGGTGGAACACTGAAGCTTTCTTT. Encoded protein: CASTADRWNTEAFF. J is TRBJ1-1 and V is TRBV19; the match to TRBD1 covers 7 bases. Germline assignment: CDR1 LNHDA and CDR2 SQIVND (reference sequence). The CDR3 length is 14 residues. The J segment lost 1 base and the V segment lost 7 bases, leaving 6 bases of the junction unmatched.

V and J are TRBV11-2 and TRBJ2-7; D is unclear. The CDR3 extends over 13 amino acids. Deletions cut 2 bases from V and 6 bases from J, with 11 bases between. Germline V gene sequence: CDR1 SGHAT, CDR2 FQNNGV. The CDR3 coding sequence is TGTGCCAGCAGCTTAAGCCCGCTCGGCGAGCAGTACTTC. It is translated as CASSLSPLGEQYF. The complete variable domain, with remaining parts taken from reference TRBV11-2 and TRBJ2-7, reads EAGVAQSPRYKIIEKRQSVAFWCNPISGHATLYWYQQILGQGPKLLIQFQNNGVVDDSQLPKDRFSAERLKGVDSTLKIQPAKLEDSAVYLCASSLSPLGEQYFGPGTRLTVT.

The CDR3 reads CASSNSRQGREQYF. CDR3 bases: TGTGCCAGCAGCAATTCCCGGCAGGGTCGCGAGCAGTACTTC. The chain couples TRBV21-1 to TRBJ2-7; TRBD1 is the table's D call, not checked against the DNA. TRBV21-1 is reported as a pseudogene. This CDR3 has 14 residues.

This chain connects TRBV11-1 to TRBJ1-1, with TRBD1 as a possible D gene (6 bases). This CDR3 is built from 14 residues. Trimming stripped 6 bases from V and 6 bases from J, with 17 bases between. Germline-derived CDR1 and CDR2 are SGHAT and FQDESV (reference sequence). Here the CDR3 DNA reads TGTGCCAGCAGGGAGTTGGGGGCGCTCCCTGAAGCTTTCTTT. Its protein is CASRELGALPEAFF.

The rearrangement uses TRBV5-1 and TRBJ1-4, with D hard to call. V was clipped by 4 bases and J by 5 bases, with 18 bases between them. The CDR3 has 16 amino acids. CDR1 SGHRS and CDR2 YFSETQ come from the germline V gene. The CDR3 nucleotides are TGCGCCAGCAGCGTCCGGGTCCGAGCCCAAAATGAAAAACTGTTTTTT. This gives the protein CASSVRVRAQNEKLFF.

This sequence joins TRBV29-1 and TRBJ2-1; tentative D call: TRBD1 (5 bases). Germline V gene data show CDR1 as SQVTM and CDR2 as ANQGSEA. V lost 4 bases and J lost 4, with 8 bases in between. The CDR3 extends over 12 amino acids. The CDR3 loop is CSVGQPYNEQFF. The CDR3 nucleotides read TGCAGCGTTGGACAGCCTTACAATGAGCAGTTCTTC.

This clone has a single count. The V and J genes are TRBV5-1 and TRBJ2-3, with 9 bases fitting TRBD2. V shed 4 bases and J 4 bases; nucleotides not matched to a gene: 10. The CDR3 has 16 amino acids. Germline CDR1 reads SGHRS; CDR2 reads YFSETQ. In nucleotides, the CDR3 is TGCGCCAGCAGCCCGAGGGTAGCGGGGGCCGCAGATACGCAGTATTTT. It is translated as CASSPRVAGAADTQYF. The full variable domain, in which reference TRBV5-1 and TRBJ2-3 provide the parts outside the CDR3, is KAGVTQTPRYLIKTRGQQVTLSCSPISGHRSVSWYQQTPGQGLQFLFEYFSETQRNKGNFPGRFSGRQFSNSRSEMNVSTLELGDSALYLCASSPRVAGAADTQYFGPGTRLTVL.

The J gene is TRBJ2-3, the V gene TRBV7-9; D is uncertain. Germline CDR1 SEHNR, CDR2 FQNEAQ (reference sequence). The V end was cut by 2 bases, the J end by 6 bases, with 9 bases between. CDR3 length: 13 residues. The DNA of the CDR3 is TGTGCCAGCAGCTTACCTTGGGCGGATACGCAGTATTTT. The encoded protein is CASSLPWADTQYF.

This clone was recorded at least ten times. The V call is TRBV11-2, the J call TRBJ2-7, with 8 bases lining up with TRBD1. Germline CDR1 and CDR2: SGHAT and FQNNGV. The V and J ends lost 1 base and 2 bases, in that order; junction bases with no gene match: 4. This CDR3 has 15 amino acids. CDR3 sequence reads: CASSLGTGITYEQYF. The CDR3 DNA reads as TGTGCCAGCAGCTTAGGGACAGGGATCACCTACGAGCAGTACTTC. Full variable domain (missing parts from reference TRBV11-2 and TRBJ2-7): EAGVAQSPRYKIIEKRQSVAFWCNPISGHATLYWYQQILGQGPKLLIQFQNNGVVDDSQLPKDRFSAERLKGVDSTLKIQPAKLEDSAVYLCASSLGTGITYEQYFGPGTRLTVT.

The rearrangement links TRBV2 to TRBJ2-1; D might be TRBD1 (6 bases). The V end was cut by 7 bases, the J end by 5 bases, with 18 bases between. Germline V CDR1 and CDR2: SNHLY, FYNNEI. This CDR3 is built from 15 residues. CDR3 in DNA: TGTGCCAGCAAGATGTCCGGGACACCGAACAATGAGCAGTTCTTC. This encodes CASKMSGTPNNEQFF. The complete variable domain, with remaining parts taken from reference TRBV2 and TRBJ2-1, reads EPEVTQTPSHQVTQMGQEVILRCVPISNHLYFYWYRQILGQKVEFLVSFYNNEISEKSEIFDDQFSVERPDGSNFTLKIRSTKLEDSAMYFCASKMSGTPNNEQFFGPGTRLTVL.

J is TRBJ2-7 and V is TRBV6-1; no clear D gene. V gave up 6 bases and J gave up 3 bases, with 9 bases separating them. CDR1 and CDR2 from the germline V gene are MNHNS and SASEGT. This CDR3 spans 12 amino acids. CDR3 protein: CASSVGYYEQYF. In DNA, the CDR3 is TGTGCCAGCAGCGTCGGGTACTACGAGCAGTACTTC.

CDR3: CASSLGLAGTDTQYF. Written as DNA, the CDR3 is TGCGCCAGCAGTCTGGGACTAGCGGGAACAGATACGCAGTATTTT. V is TRBV10-1 and J is TRBJ2-3; TRBD2 matches 13 bases. Losses at the gene ends were 5 bases for V and 3 bases for J; bases not matched to a gene: 2. The CDR3 is 15 residues long. The germline V gene encodes CDR1 WNHNN and CDR2 SYGVQD (reference sequence).

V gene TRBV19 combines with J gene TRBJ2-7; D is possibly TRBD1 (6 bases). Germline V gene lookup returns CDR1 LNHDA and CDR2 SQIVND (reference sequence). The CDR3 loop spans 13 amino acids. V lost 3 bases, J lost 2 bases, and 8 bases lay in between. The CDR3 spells CASSIRDTYEQYF. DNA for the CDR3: TGTGCCAGTAGTATCCGGGACACCTACGAGCAGTACTTC.

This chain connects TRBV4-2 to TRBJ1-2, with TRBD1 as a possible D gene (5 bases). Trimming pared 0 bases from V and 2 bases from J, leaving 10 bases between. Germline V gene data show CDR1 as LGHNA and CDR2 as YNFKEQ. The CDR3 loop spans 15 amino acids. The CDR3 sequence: CASSQDETVNYGYTF. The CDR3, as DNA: TGTGCCAGCAGCCAAGATGAGACAGTAAACTATGGCTACACCTTC.

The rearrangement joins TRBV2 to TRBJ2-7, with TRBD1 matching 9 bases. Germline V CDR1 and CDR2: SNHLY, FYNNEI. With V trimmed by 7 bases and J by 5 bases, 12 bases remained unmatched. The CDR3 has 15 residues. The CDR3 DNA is TGTGCCAGCATGACCCCCGGGACAGGGCGCGACGAGCAGTACTTC. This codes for CASMTPGTGRDEQYF.

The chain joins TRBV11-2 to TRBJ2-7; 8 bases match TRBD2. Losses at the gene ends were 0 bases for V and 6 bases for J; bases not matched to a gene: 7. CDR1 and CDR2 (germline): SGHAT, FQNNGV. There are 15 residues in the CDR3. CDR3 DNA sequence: TGTGCCAGCAGCTTAGAGGTAGCGGGATATGGCGAGCAGTACTTC. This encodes CASSLEVAGYGEQYF. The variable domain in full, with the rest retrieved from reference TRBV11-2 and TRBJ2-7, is EAGVAQSPRYKIIEKRQSVAFWCNPISGHATLYWYQQILGQGPKLLIQFQNNGVVDDSQLPKDRFSAERLKGVDSTLKIQPAKLEDSAVYLCASSLEVAGYGEQYFGPGTRLTVT.

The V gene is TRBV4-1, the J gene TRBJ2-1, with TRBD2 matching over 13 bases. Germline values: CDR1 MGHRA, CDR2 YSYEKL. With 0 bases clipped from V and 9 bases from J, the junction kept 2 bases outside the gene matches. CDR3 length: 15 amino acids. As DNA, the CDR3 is TGCGCCAGCAGCCAAGAACTAGCGGGAGGGATTGAGCAGTTCTTC. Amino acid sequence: CASSQELAGGIEQFF.

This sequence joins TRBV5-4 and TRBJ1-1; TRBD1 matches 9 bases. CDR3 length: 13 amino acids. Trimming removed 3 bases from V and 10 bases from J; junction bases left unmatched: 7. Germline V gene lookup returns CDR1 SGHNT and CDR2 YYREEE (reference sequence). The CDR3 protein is CASSSGQGLGAFF. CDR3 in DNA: TGTGCCAGCAGCTCGGGACAGGGCTTGGGAGCTTTCTTT. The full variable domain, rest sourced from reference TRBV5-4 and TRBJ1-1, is ETGVTQSPTHLIKTRGQQVTLRCSSQSGHNTVSWYQQALGQGPQFIFQYYREEENGRGNFPPRFSGLQFPNYSSELNVNALELDDSALYLCASSSGQGLGAFFGQGTRLTVV.

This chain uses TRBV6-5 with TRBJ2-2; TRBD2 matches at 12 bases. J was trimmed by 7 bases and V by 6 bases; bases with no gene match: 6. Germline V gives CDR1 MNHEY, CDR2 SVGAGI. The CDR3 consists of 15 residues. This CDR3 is CASRGLAGAGGELFF. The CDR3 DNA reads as TGTGCCAGCAGGGGACTAGCGGGTGCAGGCGGGGAGCTGTTTTTT.

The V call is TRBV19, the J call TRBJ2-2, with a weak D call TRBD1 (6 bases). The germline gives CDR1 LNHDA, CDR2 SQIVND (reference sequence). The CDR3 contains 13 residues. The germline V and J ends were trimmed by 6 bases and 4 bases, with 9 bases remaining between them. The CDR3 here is CASSPTGTGELFF. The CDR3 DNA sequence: TGTGCCAGTAGCCCGACAGGCACCGGGGAGCTGTTTTTT. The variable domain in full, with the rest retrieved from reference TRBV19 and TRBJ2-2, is DGGITQSPKYLFRKEGQNVTLSCEQNLNHDAMYWYRQDPGQGLRLIYYSQIVNDFQKGDIAEGYSVSREKKESFPLTVTSAQKNPTAFYLCASSPTGTGELFFGEGSRLTVL.